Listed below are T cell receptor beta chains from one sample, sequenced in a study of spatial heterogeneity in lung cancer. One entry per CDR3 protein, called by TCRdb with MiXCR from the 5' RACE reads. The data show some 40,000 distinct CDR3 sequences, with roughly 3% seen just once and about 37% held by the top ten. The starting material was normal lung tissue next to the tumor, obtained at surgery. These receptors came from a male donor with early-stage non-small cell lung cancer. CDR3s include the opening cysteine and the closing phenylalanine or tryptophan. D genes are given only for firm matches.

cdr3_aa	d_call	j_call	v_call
CASSPGQGAGTEAFF	TRBD1	TRBJ1-1	TRBV18
CASTSRGMNTEAFF	-	TRBJ1-1	TRBV16
CASRKVQGRYEQYF	-	TRBJ2-7	TRBV21-1
CASSLVPYNEQFF	-	TRBJ2-1	TRBV7-9
CASSDGQFNKEAFF	-	TRBJ1-1	TRBV7-9
CASSYSTPTNEQFF	-	TRBJ2-1	TRBV6-6
CSARKEGHWGEQYF	-	TRBJ2-7	TRBV20-1
CASHRTDSYNEQFF	-	TRBJ2-1	TRBV11-2
CASSLTGLAYEQYF	TRBD2	TRBJ2-7	TRBV5-6
CASSQGENSPLHF	-	TRBJ1-6	TRBV4-3
CASSLGGGNTEAFF	-	TRBJ1-1	TRBV12-3/TRBV12-4
CASSLVSHQPQHF	-	TRBJ1-5	TRBV7-2
CASSQAGPLLNTGELFF	-	TRBJ2-2	TRBV4-1
CAIQDSFNQPQHF	-	TRBJ1-5	TRBV10-3
CATSGASGRPSFRPDTQYF	TRBD2	TRBJ2-3	TRBV24-1
CASSYSTETYEQYF	-	TRBJ2-7	TRBV6-6
CSVDLINEQFF	-	TRBJ2-1	TRBV29-1
CSAISSGGFHNEQFF	TRBD2	TRBJ2-1	TRBV20-1
CASNRQRTDTQYF	-	TRBJ2-3	TRBV2
CASTPYINREAFF	-	TRBJ1-1	TRBV7-2
CASSRQGWGNTGELFF	TRBD1	TRBJ2-2	TRBV6-5
CSARGGSNGETQYF	TRBD2	TRBJ2-5	TRBV20-1
CATEGTQNYEQYF	-	TRBJ2-7	TRBV28
CASSQDQGDEQYF	TRBD1	TRBJ2-7	TRBV4-3
CSVWGGASDTQYF	-	TRBJ2-3	TRBV29-1
CSAVAGTHEQYF	-	TRBJ2-7	TRBV20-1
CASSSPGQGYGYTF	TRBD1	TRBJ1-2	TRBV5-1
CASSQDPEVYEQYF	-	TRBJ2-7	TRBV4-1
CSVERGGSTDTQYF	-	TRBJ2-3	TRBV29-1
CATNTGSGNTIYF	-	TRBJ1-3	TRBV7-9
CSASRGAEELFF	-	TRBJ2-2	TRBV20-1
CASSQYQASTEAFF	-	TRBJ1-1	TRBV14
CASTRDYFTDTQYF	TRBD2	TRBJ2-3	TRBV2
CAISKSGQYTEAFF	-	TRBJ1-1	TRBV10-3
CSASRQNYEQYF	-	TRBJ2-7	TRBV20-1
CSARGTLAGKNNEQFF	TRBD2	TRBJ2-1	TRBV20-1
CASSGQMNTEAFF	-	TRBJ1-1	TRBV12-3/TRBV12-4
CASSQAIVGRGTPDTQYF	-	TRBJ2-3	TRBV4-1
CSARDFKWGVTGELFF	-	TRBJ2-2	TRBV20-1
CASSFARPRNTEAFF	-	TRBJ1-1	TRBV27
CASSPLQIFNEQFF	-	TRBJ2-1	TRBV7-8
CASSHNGDRYEQYF	-	TRBJ2-7	TRBV3-1